The 15 T cell receptor beta chains below were found in one sample sequenced in a study of low-dose radiotherapy and immunotherapy resistance in tumors. Time point in this sample: after trial treatment. Treatment specified: LDRT plus nivolumab, ipilimumab, low-dose cyclophosphamide and aspirin (RACIN trial). Primers targeting TRAV and TRBV primed first-strand cDNA, covering alpha and beta chains. Using a constant-region primer together with a V-primer adapter, TCRs were subjected to roughly 18 PCR cycles of amplification. TCRdb re-called the reads through MiXCR, storing one row per CDR3 protein. The sample includes 35,000 to 50,000 distinct CDR3 sequences, under 25% of them seen just once. The sequencing here drew on PBMCs, taken after low-dose radiotherapy plus immunotherapy. These receptors were collected from a female donor with ovarian cancer.

Only a few counts were recorded for this clonotype. This chain links TRBV6-6 with TRBJ1-1, with D possibly matching TRBD1 (5 bases). Germline V gives CDR1 MNHNY, CDR2 SVGAGI (reference sequence). The CDR3 is 12 residues long. V shed 3 bases and J shed 6 bases, with 8 bases lying between them. This CDR3 reads CASSYWGAEAFF. CDR3 DNA: TGTGCCAGCAGTTATTGGGGGGCTGAAGCTTTCTTT.

The chain recombines TRBV2 with TRBJ2-7, with 10 nucleotides matching TRBD2. J was trimmed by 6 bases and V by 4 bases; bases with no gene match: 6. Looked up from germline, CDR1 is SNHLY and CDR2 is FYNNEI. The CDR3 is 14 residues long. The CDR3 loop is CASSAGLALFEQYF. CDR3 in DNA: TGTGCCAGCAGTGCGGGACTAGCGCTTTTCGAGCAGTACTTC.

This sequence joins TRBV12-3 or TRBV12-4 and TRBJ1-2; 12 bases match TRBD1. This CDR3 region has 14 residues. V was clipped by 6 bases and J by 6 bases; unmatched bases: 5. The CDR3 sequence: CASRPGTGGDGYTF. For the CDR3, the DNA is TGTGCCAGCAGGCCCGGGACAGGGGGCGATGGCTACACCTTC.

This clonotype was detected many times. V and J are TRBV7-6 and TRBJ1-6, with 7 bases aligning to TRBD1. This CDR3 contains 15 residues. The germline gives CDR1 SGHVS, CDR2 FNYEAQ. V was pared by 5 bases and J by 7 bases, with 8 bases of the junction left unmatched. The DNA of the CDR3 is TGTGCCAGCAGCCTAGGTACAGGGGTGAATTCACCCCTCCACTTT. Translating it yields CASSLGTGVNSPLHF.

This clonotype was recorded at least ten times. V is TRBV5-6 and J is TRBJ1-5, with 8 bases aligning to TRBD1. The junction had 9 bases not matched to a gene; V was cut back by 7 bases and J by 3 bases. CDR3 size: 15 residues. Germline V CDR1 and CDR2: SGHDT, YYEEEE. Written as DNA, the CDR3 is TGTGCCAGCGCCGCGGGGACAGGCTTCAATCAGCCCCAGCATTTT. It encodes CASAAGTGFNQPQHF.

This clonotype was seen many times. J is TRBJ1-2 and V is TRBV20-1, with D possibly TRBD1 on 5 matching bases. The CDR3 has 13 residues. Germline V gene lookup returns CDR1 DFQATT and CDR2 SNEGSKA (reference sequence). Trimming pared 0 bases from V and 4 bases from J, leaving 9 bases between. CDR3 in amino acids: CSARERGLYGYTF. The CDR3 nucleotides are TGCAGTGCTAGAGAGCGGGGACTCTATGGCTACACCTTC.

The rearrangement joins TRBV28 to TRBJ2-3; D may be TRBD1 (5 bases). Between the trimmed V and J ends, which lost 6 bases and 1 base, there was a span of 11 bases. Germline V gene lookup returns CDR1 MDHEN and CDR2 SYDVKM. CDR3 length: 14 residues. CDR3 loop: CASRGIRGTDTQYF. CDR3 nucleotides: TGTGCCAGCAGGGGGATCAGGGGCACAGATACGCAGTATTTT.

This clonotype showed up many times. J is TRBJ2-7 and V is TRBV4-1, with D maybe TRBD2 (5 bases). CDR3 size: 17 residues. CDR1 MGHRA and CDR2 YSYEKL come from the germline V gene. Trimming left V 0 bases short and J 2 bases short, with 17 bases between. CDR3 bases: TGCGCCAGCAGCCAAGATCGGACGGGGATACTACCCTACGAGCAGTACTTC. It encodes CASSQDRTGILPYEQYF.

This clonotype has only a few counts. The V gene is TRBV4-2, the J gene TRBJ1-2, with TRBD1 matching 9 bases. Germline CDR1 reads LGHNA; CDR2 reads YNFKEQ. The trim removed 0 bases at V and 6 bases at J, leaving 8 bases unmatched. The CDR3 spans 16 residues. The CDR3 protein is CASSQDGTGGFDGYTF. The CDR3 DNA is TGTGCCAGCAGCCAAGATGGTACAGGGGGCTTTGATGGCTACACCTTC.

The sample holds many counts of this clonotype. J is TRBJ2-5 and V is TRBV28; D not resolved. V lost 8 bases and J 5 bases, leaving 12 bases between the germline ends. Germline lookup yields CDR1 MDHEN and CDR2 SYDVKM. The length of the CDR3 is 12 residues. The chain's CDR3 is CASRRLAETQYF. The CDR3 nucleotides are TGTGCCAGCCGAAGGCTCGCGGAGACCCAGTACTTC. Supplemented by reference TRBV28 and TRBJ2-5, the full variable domain reads DVKVTQSSRYLVKRTGEKVFLECVQDMDHENMFWYRQDPGLGLRLIYFSYDVKMKEKGDIPEGYSVSREKKERFSLILESASTNQTSMYLCASRRLAETQYFGPGTRLLVL.

The CDR3 sequence is CASSSNYNEQFF. Here the CDR3 DNA reads TGTGCCAGCAGCAGCAATTACAATGAGCAGTTCTTC. The chain links TRBV26 to TRBJ2-1. TRBV26 represents a pseudogene. There are 12 residues in the CDR3.

CDR3 coding DNA: TGTGCCAGCAGGGCGGGCGGGAATGTTCACGAGCAGTACTTC. Its translation: CASRAGGNVHEQYF. The chain combines TRBV28 with TRBJ2-7; possibly TRBD2 for D (6 bases). Trimming shortened V by 6 bases and J by 5 bases, and 17 bases separated the two germline ends. Germline CDR1 is MDHEN and CDR2 is SYDVKM. The CDR3 runs to 14 residues. Full variable domain (outside the CDR3, taken from reference TRBV28 and TRBJ2-7): DVKVTQSSRYLVKRTGEKVFLECVQDMDHENMFWYRQDPGLGLRLIYFSYDVKMKEKGDIPEGYSVSREKKERFSLILESASTNQTSMYLCASRAGGNVHEQYFGPGTRLTVT.

This clonotype was counted many times. The V call is TRBV5-1, the J call TRBJ2-3; D uncertain. The V gene's germline CDR1 is SGHRS and CDR2 YFSETQ. Trimming took 4 bases from V and 2 from J, leaving 17 bases between them. CDR3 length: 16 residues. The CDR3 DNA reads as TGCGCCAGCAGCCCGGCCCTTTCCCCCTCCACAGATACGCAGTATTTT. As protein: CASSPALSPSTDTQYF.

This clonotype was seen ten or more times. J is TRBJ2-5 and V is TRBV27; TRBD2 might be the D (5 bases). CDR1 and CDR2 (germline): MNHEY, SMNVEV (reference sequence). The V and J ends lost 2 bases and 4 bases respectively, with 8 bases between them. The CDR3 sequence is 13 residues long. CDR3 bases: TGTGCCAGCAGTTTACTCGGGGTAGAGACCCAGTACTTC. Amino acids: CASSLLGVETQYF.

This clonotype has a count of ten or more. This sequence joins TRBV7-8 and TRBJ2-5; D perhaps matches TRBD2 (6 bases). V was pared by 5 bases and J by 7 bases, with 20 bases between. Germline CDR1 SGHVS, CDR2 FQNEAQ. This CDR3 region has 15 residues. CDR3 loop: CASSPWRDFKWTQYF. The CDR3 DNA follows: TGTGCCAGCAGCCCCTGGAGGGATTTTAAGTGGACCCAGTACTTC.